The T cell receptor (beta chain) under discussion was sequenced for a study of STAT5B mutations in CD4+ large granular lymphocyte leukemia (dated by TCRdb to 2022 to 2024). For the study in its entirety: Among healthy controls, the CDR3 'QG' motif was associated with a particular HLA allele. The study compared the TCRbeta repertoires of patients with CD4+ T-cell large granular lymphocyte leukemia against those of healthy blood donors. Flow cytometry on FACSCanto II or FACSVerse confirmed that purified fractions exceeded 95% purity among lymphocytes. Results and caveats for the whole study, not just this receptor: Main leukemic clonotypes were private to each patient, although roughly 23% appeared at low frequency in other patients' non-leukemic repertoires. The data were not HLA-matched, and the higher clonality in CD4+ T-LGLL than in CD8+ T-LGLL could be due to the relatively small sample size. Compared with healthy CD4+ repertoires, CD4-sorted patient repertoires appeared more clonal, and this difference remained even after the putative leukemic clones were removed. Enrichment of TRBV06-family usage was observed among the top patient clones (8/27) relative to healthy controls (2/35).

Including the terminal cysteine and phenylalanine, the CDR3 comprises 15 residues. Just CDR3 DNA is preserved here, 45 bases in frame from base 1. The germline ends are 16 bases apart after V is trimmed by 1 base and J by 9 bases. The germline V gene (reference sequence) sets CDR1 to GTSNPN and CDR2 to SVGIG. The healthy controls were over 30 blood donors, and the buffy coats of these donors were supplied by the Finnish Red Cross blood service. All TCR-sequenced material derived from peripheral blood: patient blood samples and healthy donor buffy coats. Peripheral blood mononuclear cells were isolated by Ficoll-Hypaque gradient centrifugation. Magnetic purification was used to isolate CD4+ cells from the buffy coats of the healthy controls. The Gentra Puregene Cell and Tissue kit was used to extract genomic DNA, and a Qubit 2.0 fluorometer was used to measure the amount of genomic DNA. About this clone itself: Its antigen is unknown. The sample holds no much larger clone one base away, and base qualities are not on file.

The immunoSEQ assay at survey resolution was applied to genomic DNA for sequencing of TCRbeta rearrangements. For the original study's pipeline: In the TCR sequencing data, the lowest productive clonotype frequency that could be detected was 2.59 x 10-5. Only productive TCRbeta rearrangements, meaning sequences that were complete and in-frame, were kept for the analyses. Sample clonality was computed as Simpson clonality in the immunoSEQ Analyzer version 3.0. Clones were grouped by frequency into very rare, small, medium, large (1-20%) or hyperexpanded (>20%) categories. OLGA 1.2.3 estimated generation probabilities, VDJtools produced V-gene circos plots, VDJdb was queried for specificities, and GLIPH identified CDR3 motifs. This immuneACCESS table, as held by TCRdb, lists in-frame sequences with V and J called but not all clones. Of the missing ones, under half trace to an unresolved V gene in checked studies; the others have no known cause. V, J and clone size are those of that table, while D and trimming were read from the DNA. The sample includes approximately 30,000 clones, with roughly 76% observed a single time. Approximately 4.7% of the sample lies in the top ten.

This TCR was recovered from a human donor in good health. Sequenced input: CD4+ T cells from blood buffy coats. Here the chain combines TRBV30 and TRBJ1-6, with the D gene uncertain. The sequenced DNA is TGTGCCTGGAGTGGATTTGACCGCTTGGGTTCACCCCTCCACTTT. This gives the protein CAWSGFDRLGSPLHF.